The 17 T cell receptor beta chains below come from one sample, sequenced in a study of T cell responses to AZD1222 COVID-19 vaccine. Sequenced by immunoSEQ multiplex PCR; TCRdb stores in-frame clones only, minus some. The data contain some 150,000 clones, 90% of them singletons. The starting material was peripheral blood, obtained 28 days after the second dose of the MenACWY control vaccine. These receptors all come from an adult who received the MenACWY meningococcal vaccine as a control.

The chain joins TRBV4-1 to TRBJ2-7; D may be TRBD1 or TRBD2 (5 bases each). The V and J ends lost 0 bases and 0 bases respectively, with 21 bases between them. Germline lookup yields CDR1 MGHRA and CDR2 YSYEKL. The length of the CDR3 is 19 residues. CDR3 region: CASSQEIGAGTSSSYEQYF. DNA of the CDR3: TGCGCCAGCAGCCAAGAAATTGGGGCCGGGACCTCGAGCTCCTACGAGCAGTACTTC.

This rearrangement joins TRBV29-1 to TRBJ2-3; 10 bases agree with TRBD1. This CDR3 has 14 residues. The junction had 4 bases not matched to a gene; V was cut back by 6 bases and J by 1 base. Germline loops: CDR1 SQVTM, CDR2 ANQGSEA. The DNA for the CDR3 is TGCAGCGTCCTCGACAGGGGGCGCACAGATACGCAGTATTTT. This sequence encodes CSVLDRGRTDTQYF.

The chain joins TRBV6-2 or TRBV6-3 to TRBJ2-7; 8 positions match TRBD2. Germline CDR1 reads MNHEY; CDR2 reads SVGEGT. The V gene end was trimmed by 0 bases and the J gene end by 0 bases; junction bases not matched to a gene: 13. This CDR3 is 19 amino acids long. CDR3 DNA: TGTGCCAGCAGTTACTCCTTAGGCCCTAGCGGGCTATCCTCCTACGAGCAGTACTTC. It codes for CASSYSLGPSGLSSYEQYF.

The J gene is TRBJ1-2, the V gene TRBV6-2 or TRBV6-3, with D possibly matching TRBD1 (6 bases). The V end was cut by 2 bases, the J end by 6 bases, with 22 bases between. This CDR3 spans 17 amino acids. Germline values: CDR1 MNHEY, CDR2 SVGEGT. The CDR3 DNA is TGTGCCAGCAGTTACAATTTTGCAGGGGCGGGTGTTAATGGCTACACCTTC. This encodes CASSYNFAGAGVNGYTF.

The gene calls are TRBV11-1 and TRBJ2-7; D gene uncertain. Germline V gives CDR1 SGHAT, CDR2 FQDESV (reference sequence). The CDR3 is made up of 12 amino acids. V lost 5 bases and J lost 4, with 9 bases in between. This chain's CDR3 is CASSERVYEQYF. The DNA of the CDR3 is TGTGCCAGCAGCGAACGGGTTTACGAGCAGTACTTC.

The chain couples TRBV7-3 to TRBJ2-7; 8 nucleotides align to TRBD1. The length of the CDR3 is 15 residues. CDR1 and CDR2 (germline): SGHTA, FQGTGA. The J segment lost 2 bases and the V segment lost 5 bases, leaving 8 bases of the junction unmatched. Here the CDR3 DNA reads TGTGCCAGCAGCGCCCGGCGGACAGGGCCCTACGAGCAGTACTTC. This translates into CASSARRTGPYEQYF.

This clone was seen a handful of times. CDR3 sequence reads: CASSQGTSDEQYF. The CDR3 DNA sequence: TGTGCCAGCAGCCAAGGGACTAGCGACGAGCAGTACTTC. The genes are TRBV3-1 (or the pseudogene TRBV3-2) and TRBJ2-7, with 9 bases fitting TRBD2. CDR3 length equals 13 residues. The germline V gene has CDR1 LGHDT and CDR2 YNNKEL (reference sequence). V was clipped by 1 base and J by 5 bases; unmatched bases: 0.

This clone was counted only a few times. The CDR3 region is CATPGGGELFF. CDR3 sequence (DNA): TGTGCCACCCCCGGAGGGGGGGAGCTGTTTTTT. The chain has TRBV7-9 and TRBJ2-2; tentatively, D is TRBD2 (6 bases). Germline V gives CDR1 SEHNR, CDR2 FQNEAQ (reference sequence). The CDR3 is 11 residues long. Trimming left V 10 bases short and J 8 bases short, with 11 bases between.

The chain carries TRBV5-1 and TRBJ1-2; unclear D gene. V gave up 0 bases and J gave up 2 bases, with 11 bases separating them. CDR3 length: 15 residues. Per germline, CDR1 SGHRS and CDR2 YFSETQ. The CDR3 reads CASSLDLTVNYGYTF. The CDR3 coding sequence is TGCGCCAGCAGCTTGGATCTGACCGTCAACTATGGCTACACCTTC.

This clone was recorded once. The chain couples TRBV28 to TRBJ1-3; D is unclear. The CDR3 has 13 residues. Germline V gene lookup returns CDR1 MDHEN and CDR2 SYDVKM. The V end lost 9 bases, the J end lost 0 bases, and 9 bases lay between the germline ends. CDR3 DNA: TGTGCCAGTAGGGATCACTCTGGAAACACCATATATTTT. It is translated as CASRDHSGNTIYF.

The V gene is TRBV30, the J gene TRBJ2-7; D is possibly TRBD1 or TRBD2 (5 bases each). The CDR3 covers 13 residues. CDR1 is GTSNPN and CDR2 is SVGIG in the germline V gene (reference sequence). V was clipped by 5 bases and J by 0 bases, with 11 bases between them. DNA of the CDR3: TGTGCCTGGGGGGACGGGGCCTCCTACGAGCAGTACTTC. The encoded protein is CAWGDGASYEQYF.

V is TRBV5-8 and J is TRBJ2-5; D perhaps matches TRBD1 (5 bases). The CDR3 consists of 15 residues. Trimming took off 0 bases at V and 5 bases at J, with 14 bases between the two ends. Germline CDR1 and CDR2: SGHTS and YDEGEE. The CDR3 protein is CASSLDDTPGETQYF. CDR3 bases: TGTGCCAGCAGCTTGGACGACACCCCAGGGGAGACCCAGTACTTC. The whole variable domain, remainder taken from reference TRBV5-8 and TRBJ2-5, is EAGVTQSPTHLIKTRGQQATLRCSPISGHTSVYWYQQALGLGLQFLLWYDEGEERNRGNFPPRFSGRQFPNYSSELNVNALELEDSALYLCASSLDDTPGETQYFGPGTRLLVL.

The CDR3 is CASSLATELGWNIQYF. As DNA, the CDR3 is TGTGCCAGCAGTTTAGCCACGGAGCTCGGGTGGAACATTCAGTACTTC. The chain joins TRBV28 to TRBJ2-4; D unresolved. Germline CDR1 is MDHEN and CDR2 is SYDVKM. The CDR3 spans 16 residues. With 2 bases removed from V and 7 bases from J, the gap between germline ends came to 18 bases.

CDR3 sequence (DNA): TGTGCCTGGAGTGAGGGGCTCATCTATGGCTACACCTTC. Its translation: CAWSEGLIYGYTF. This rearrangement joins TRBV30 to TRBJ1-2, with D possibly matching TRBD1 (5 bases). Germline CDR1 reads GTSNPN; CDR2 reads SVGIG (reference sequence). The CDR3 is 13 amino acids. V was trimmed by 1 base and J by 4 bases, leaving 10 bases between them.

The CDR3 DNA follows: TGTGCCAGCAGCGACGGACAGGGGTTCGATGGCTACACCTTC. It codes for CASSDGQGFDGYTF. The genes are TRBV7-9 and TRBJ1-2; 9 bases match TRBD1. Germline V CDR1 and CDR2: SEHNR, FQNEAQ (reference sequence). Germline trimming cut 5 bases from V and 6 bases from J; bases unmatched to any gene: 7. This CDR3 spans 14 amino acids.

The chain couples TRBV7-2 to TRBJ2-1, with 7 bases aligning to TRBD2. Germline CDR1 is SGHTA and CDR2 is FQGNSA. The CDR3 is 17 amino acids. The V gene end was trimmed by 0 bases and the J gene end by 0 bases; junction bases not matched to a gene: 5. In DNA form, the CDR3 reads TGTGCCAGCAGCTTAGCGGGAGGGCCGGTCTCCTACAATGAGCAGTTCTTC. This codes for CASSLAGGPVSYNEQFF.

The gene calls are TRBV14 and TRBJ2-5, with TRBD1 identical over 7 bases. The CDR3 length is 13 residues. The trim removed 5 bases at V and 4 bases at J, leaving 4 bases unmatched. Per germline, CDR1 SGHDN and CDR2 FVKESK. The CDR3 DNA sequence: TGTGCCAGCAGCGAAGCAGGGGGAGAGACCCAGTACTTC. Protein product: CASSEAGGETQYF.